This record covers a single TCR beta chain. The antigen remains unidentified. Repertoires were generated with immunoSEQ multiplex PCR, while TCRdb's copy carries only in-frame clones and drops some. The sample lists about 49,000 clones; 85% were seen once. These data belong to a study of radiotherapy plus CTLA-4 blockade in lung cancer. On the study more broadly: For about 19% of patients, objective responses occurred, and just over 30% had disease control. Findings and limits, study-wide: Reports identified early blood T cell clone dynamics, with interferon-beta, as the best response predictor. An expansion of tumor-derived TCR clones occurred in blood after radiotherapy plus ipilimumab.

People whose metastatic non-small-cell lung cancer was chemo-refractory got focal radiation along with CTLA-4 blockade by ipilimumab. Trimming cost V 4 bases and J 8 bases; bases outside gene matches: 2. This CDR3 is built from 12 residues. Germline-derived CDR1 and CDR2 are SQVTM and ANQGSEA. This chain uses TRBV29-1 with TRBJ1-4, with 9 bases matching TRBD1. The starting material was peripheral blood, obtained from a patient treated with radiotherapy plus ipilimumab. The receptor's source is a human donor with non-small cell lung cancer whose response to radiotherapy plus ipilimumab could not be evaluated. The CDR3 DNA reads TGCAGCGTTGGCGGACAGGGGGAAAAACTGTTTTTT. Its protein product is CSVGGQGEKLFF.